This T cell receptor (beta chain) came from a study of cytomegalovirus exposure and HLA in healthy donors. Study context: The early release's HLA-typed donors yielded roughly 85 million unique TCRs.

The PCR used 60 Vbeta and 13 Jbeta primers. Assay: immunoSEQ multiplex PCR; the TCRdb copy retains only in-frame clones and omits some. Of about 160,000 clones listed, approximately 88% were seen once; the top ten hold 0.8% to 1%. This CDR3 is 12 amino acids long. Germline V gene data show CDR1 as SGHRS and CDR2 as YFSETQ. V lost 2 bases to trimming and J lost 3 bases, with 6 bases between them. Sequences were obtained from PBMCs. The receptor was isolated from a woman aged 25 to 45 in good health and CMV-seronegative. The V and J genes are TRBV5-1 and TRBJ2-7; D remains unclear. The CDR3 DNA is TGCGCCAGCAGCTTTTCGGGCTACGAGCAGTACTTC. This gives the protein CASSFSGYEQYF. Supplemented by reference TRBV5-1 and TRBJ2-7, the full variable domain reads KAGVTQTPRYLIKTRGQQVTLSCSPISGHRSVSWYQQTPGQGLQFLFEYFSETQRNKGNFPGRFSGRQFSNSRSEMNVSTLELGDSALYLCASSFSGYEQYFGPGTRLTVT.